Described below is a single TCR beta chain sequence and its context. Its antigen is unknown. TCRdb reanalysed the reads using MiXCR and keeps one entry per CDR3 protein. The data show roughly 920,000 distinct CDR3 sequences, roughly 30% seen once. This record comes from a study of T cell repertoires in cytomegalovirus infection. About the research overall: Recently described HLA-C-restricted plus well-studied HLA-B-restricted CMV epitopes were used. Public TCR beta signature analysis indicated the presence of both CMV infection and matching HLA type.

Germline CDR1 and CDR2: MNHEY and SVGEGT. J gave up 7 bases and V 6 bases, and 18 bases lay outside the gene matches. This CDR3 contains 18 residues. Study-level results: HLA-C-restricted CMV clonotypes gave the most frequent clonotype in two of eight donors. Summed frequency of public TCR beta families distinguished CMV carriers with the relevant HLA.

V usage is TRBV6-2 or TRBV6-3 and J usage is TRBJ1-5; 10 bases line up with TRBD1. The sample here was cultured CD8+ T cells from PBMCs, taken from culture after CMV antigen stimulation. The receptor comes from a human donor in good health (CMV status not recorded). Some clones in this sample may be carry-over from other donors' samples. The CDR3, as DNA: TGTGCCAGCAGCCGAAGTAGCAGGGACAGGGGAAGAGCACAGCCCCAGCATTTT. This translates into CASSRSSRDRGRAQPQHF.